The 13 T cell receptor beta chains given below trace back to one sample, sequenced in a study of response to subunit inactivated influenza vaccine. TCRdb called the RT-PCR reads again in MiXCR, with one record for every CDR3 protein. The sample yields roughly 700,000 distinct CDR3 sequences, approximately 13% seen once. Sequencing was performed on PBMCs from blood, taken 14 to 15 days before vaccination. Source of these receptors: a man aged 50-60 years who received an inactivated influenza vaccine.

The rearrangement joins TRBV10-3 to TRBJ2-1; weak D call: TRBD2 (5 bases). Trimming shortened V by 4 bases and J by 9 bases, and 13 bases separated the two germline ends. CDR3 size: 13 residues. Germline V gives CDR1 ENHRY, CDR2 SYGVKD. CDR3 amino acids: CAISGNLRVEQFF. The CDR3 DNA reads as TGTGCCATCAGTGGTAACCTGCGGGTTGAGCAGTTCTTC.

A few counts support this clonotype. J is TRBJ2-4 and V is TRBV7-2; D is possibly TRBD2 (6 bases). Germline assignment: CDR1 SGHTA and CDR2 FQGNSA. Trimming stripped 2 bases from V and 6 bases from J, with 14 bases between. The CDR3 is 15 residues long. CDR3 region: CASSLRWGESNIQYF. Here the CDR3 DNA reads TGTGCCAGCAGCTTAAGGTGGGGGGAATCAAACATTCAGTACTTC.

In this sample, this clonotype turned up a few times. The CDR3 sequence is CASRWGNQPQHF. CDR3 DNA sequence: TGTGCCAGCAGGTGGGGCAATCAGCCCCAGCATTTT. The V call is TRBV7-2, the J call TRBJ1-5, with unresolved D. The CDR3 contains 12 residues. The V gene's germline CDR1 is SGHTA and CDR2 FQGNSA. Trimming shortened V by 6 bases and J by 2 bases, and 5 bases separated the two germline ends.

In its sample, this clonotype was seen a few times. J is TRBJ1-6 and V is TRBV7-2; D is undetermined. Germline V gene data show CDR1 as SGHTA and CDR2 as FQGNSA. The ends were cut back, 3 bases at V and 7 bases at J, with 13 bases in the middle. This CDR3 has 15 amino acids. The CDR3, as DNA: TGTGCCAGCAGCTTGGACGGACTACAAAATTCACCCCTCCACTTT. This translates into CASSLDGLQNSPLHF.

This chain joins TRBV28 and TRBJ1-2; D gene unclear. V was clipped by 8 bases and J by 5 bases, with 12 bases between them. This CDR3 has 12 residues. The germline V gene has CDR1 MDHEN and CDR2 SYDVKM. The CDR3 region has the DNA TGTGCCAGCTTTGGTGCCATTTATGGCTACACCTTC. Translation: CASFGAIYGYTF.

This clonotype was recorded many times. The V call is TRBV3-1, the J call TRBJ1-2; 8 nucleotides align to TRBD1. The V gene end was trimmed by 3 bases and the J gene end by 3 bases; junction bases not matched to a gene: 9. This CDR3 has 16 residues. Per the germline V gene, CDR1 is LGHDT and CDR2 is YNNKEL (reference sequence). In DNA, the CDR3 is TGTGCCAGCAGCCAGGAAGACAGGGGCCTATACTATGGCTACACCTTC. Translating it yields CASSQEDRGLYYGYTF.

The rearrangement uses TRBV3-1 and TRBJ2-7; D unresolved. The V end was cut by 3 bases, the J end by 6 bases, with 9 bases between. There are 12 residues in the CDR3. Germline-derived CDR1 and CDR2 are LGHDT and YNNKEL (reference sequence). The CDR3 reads CASSQFPLEQYF. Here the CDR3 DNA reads TGTGCCAGCAGCCAGTTTCCCCTCGAGCAGTACTTC.

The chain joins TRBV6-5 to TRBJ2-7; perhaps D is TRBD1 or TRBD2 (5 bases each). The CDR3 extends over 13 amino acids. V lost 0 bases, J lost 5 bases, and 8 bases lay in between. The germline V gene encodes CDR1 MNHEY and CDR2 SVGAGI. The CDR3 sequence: CASSYSLGDEQYF. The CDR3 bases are TGTGCCAGCAGTTACTCATTGGGGGACGAGCAGTACTTC.

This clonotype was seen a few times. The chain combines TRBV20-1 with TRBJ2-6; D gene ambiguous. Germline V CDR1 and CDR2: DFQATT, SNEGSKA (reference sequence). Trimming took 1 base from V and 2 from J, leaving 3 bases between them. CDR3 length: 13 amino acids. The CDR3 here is CSARAAGANVLTF. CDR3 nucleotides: TGCAGTGCTAGAGCCGCTGGGGCCAACGTCCTGACTTTC.

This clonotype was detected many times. This CDR3 reads CASSFEQGDQPQHF. CDR3 DNA sequence: TGTGCCAGCAGTTTTGAACAGGGGGATCAGCCCCAGCATTTT. The genes are TRBV12-3 or TRBV12-4 and TRBJ1-5; TRBD1 matches at 8 bases. The V and J ends lost 3 bases and 5 bases, in that order; junction bases with no gene match: 3. The CDR3 has 14 residues.

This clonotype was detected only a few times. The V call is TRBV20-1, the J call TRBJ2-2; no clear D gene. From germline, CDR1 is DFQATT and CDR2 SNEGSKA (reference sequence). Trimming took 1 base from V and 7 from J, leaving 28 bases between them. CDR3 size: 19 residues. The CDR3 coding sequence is TGCAGTGCTAGAGCGCCCTCCGGGCTCAGAGGCTCACCCGTCGGGGAGCTGTTTTTT. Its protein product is CSARAPSGLRGSPVGELFF.

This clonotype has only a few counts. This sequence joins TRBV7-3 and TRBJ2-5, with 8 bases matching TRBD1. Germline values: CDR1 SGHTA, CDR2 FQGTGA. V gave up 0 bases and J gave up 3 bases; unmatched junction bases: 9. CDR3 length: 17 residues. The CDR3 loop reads CASSLTPTLQGEETQYF. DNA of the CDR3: TGTGCCAGCAGCTTAACCCCCACACTACAGGGGGAAGAGACCCAGTACTTC.

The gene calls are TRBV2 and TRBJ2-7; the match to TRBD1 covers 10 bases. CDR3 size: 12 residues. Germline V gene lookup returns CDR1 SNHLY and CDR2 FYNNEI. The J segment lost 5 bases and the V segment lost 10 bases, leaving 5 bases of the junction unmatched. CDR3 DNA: TGTGCCACCGGACAGGGGGAGGACGAGCAGTACTTC. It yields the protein CATGQGEDEQYF.